This T cell receptor (beta chain) was obtained from a study of T cell responses to AZD1222 COVID-19 vaccine. Background on the study: Both about-4-week and about-12-week second-dose recipients were combined. Whole-study results and caveats: Nearly half of unique spike-specific TCRs reportedly avoided B.1.351 and B.1.1.7 mutated regions. Most donors were white British, females outnumbered males, and clonal diversity was possibly underestimated. Just a handful of AZD1222 recipients were seropositive at baseline.

Profiling relied on immunoSEQ multiplex PCR, and the TCRdb table lists in-frame clones only, not all of them. The data show about 110,000 clones, roughly 91% seen once. The CDR3 has 18 residues. Per germline, CDR1 SGHVS and CDR2 FQNEAQ. V lost 3 bases, J lost 0 bases, and 8 bases stayed unmatched. Details on this clone: Its antigen remains unidentified.

The chain links TRBV7-8 to TRBJ2-6; 7 nucleotides match TRBD2. The source material was peripheral blood, sampled on day 0 of AZD1222 vaccination. The sequence was collected from an adult in good health. The CDR3 nucleotides are TGTGCCAGCAGCTTGGTTGGACTAGACTTCTCTGGGGCCAACGTCCTGACTTTC. Protein sequence: CASSLVGLDFSGANVLTF. The whole variable domain, filled in from reference TRBV7-8 and TRBJ2-6, reads GAGVSQSPRYKVAKRGQDVALRCDPISGHVSLFWYQQALGQGPEFLTYFQNEAQLDKSGLPSDRFFAERPEGSVSTLKIQRTQQEDSAVYLCASSLVGLDFSGANVLTFGAGSRLTVL.